The 24 T cell receptor beta chains presented below share a single source sample, sequenced in a study of T cells in Graves' hyperthyroidism and ophthalmopathy. The TCR beta CDR3 regions underwent amplification using RNA transcripts as the source. The study used the HTBI primer set for a first-round RT-PCR of the TCR CDR3. TCRdb re-called the multiplex PCR reads with MiXCR, one entry per CDR3 protein. The repertoire consists of about 610,000 distinct CDR3 sequences, with roughly 14% occurring once and the leading ten covering about 4.5%. Sequencing was performed on blood. These receptors came from a woman aged 40-49 years with Graves' ophthalmopathy.

In this sample, this clonotype turned up many times. This sequence joins TRBV27 and TRBJ2-2; D is possibly TRBD1 or TRBD2 (6 bases each). The V end lost 4 bases, the J end lost 5 bases, and 17 bases lay between the germline ends. The CDR3 totals 16 residues. Germline V CDR1 and CDR2: MNHEY, SMNVEV (reference sequence). The CDR3 nucleotides are TGTGCCAGCAGTTCCCCAAGGGGGGTGGAGACCGGGGAGCTGTTTTTT. Translated, it gives CASSSPRGVETGELFF.

The chain links TRBV11-2 to TRBJ2-2; D not resolved. Germline CDR1 reads SGHAT; CDR2 reads FQNNGV. There are 13 residues in the CDR3. The V gene lost 2 bases and the J gene lost 6 bases, with 7 bases spanning the gap. The CDR3: CASSLRMAGELFF. Here the CDR3 DNA reads TGTGCCAGCAGCTTAAGGATGGCCGGGGAGCTGTTTTTT.

This clonotype appeared a few times. The genes are TRBV6-1 and TRBJ2-1; TRBD1 agrees at 9 bases. The CDR3 covers 15 residues. The ends lost 4 bases at V and 4 bases at J; junction bases unmatched: 5. CDR1 is MNHNS and CDR2 is SASEGT in the germline V gene. This CDR3 reads CASSGDRVPYNEQFF. The CDR3 nucleotides read TGTGCCAGCAGTGGGGACAGGGTCCCATACAATGAGCAGTTCTTC.

This clonotype has a count of ten or more. The chain recombines TRBV28 with TRBJ1-2, with D uncertain. CDR3 length: 12 amino acids. CDR1 MDHEN and CDR2 SYDVKM come from the germline V gene. With 4 bases removed from V and 6 bases from J, the gap between germline ends came to 9 bases. This CDR3 is CASSSRPNGYTF. The CDR3 DNA is TGTGCCAGCAGTTCCCGTCCGAATGGCTACACCTTC.

This clonotype was detected ten times or more. The CDR3 bases are TGTGCCAGCAGTCAGACAGGGCTGGGCTACACCTTC. Protein sequence: CASSQTGLGYTF. The genes are TRBV12-3 or TRBV12-4 and TRBJ1-2; TRBD1 matches 7 bases. Unmatched junction bases numbered 5, after V lost 5 bases and J lost 8 bases. This CDR3 contains 12 residues.

The genes are TRBV7-8 and TRBJ2-7, with 7 bases fitting TRBD2. Trimming at V came to 0 bases and at J to 0 bases, leaving 11 bases not matched to a gene. The CDR3 extends over 18 amino acids. CDR1 SGHVS and CDR2 FQNEAQ come from the germline V gene. The CDR3 protein is CASSLALRSSGLSYEQYF. Written as DNA, the CDR3 is TGTGCCAGCAGCTTAGCCCTTCGGTCTAGCGGACTCTCCTACGAGCAGTACTTC.

This clonotype has just a few counts. A read error may be the cause here, since a much bigger clone is one base away. This sequence joins TRBV20-1 and TRBJ1-5, with 7 bases fitting TRBD1. Losses at the gene ends were 5 bases for V and 3 bases for J; bases not matched to a gene: 10. The CDR3 consists of 15 residues. Germline V lookup: CDR1 DFQATT, CDR2 SNEGSKA (reference sequence). As DNA, the CDR3 is TGCAGTGCTGGAGGCCCTACAGGGGTCAATCAGCCCCAGCATTTT. Encoded protein: CSAGGPTGVNQPQHF.

This clonotype was recorded many times. The V gene is TRBV7-6, the J gene TRBJ2-5; TRBD2 matches at 8 bases. The V gene end was trimmed by 5 bases and the J gene end by 4 bases; junction bases not matched to a gene: 9. Germline CDR1 SGHVS, CDR2 FNYEAQ. The CDR3 has 15 amino acids. The CDR3 region is CASSPHSGKLETQYF. The CDR3 coding sequence is TGTGCCAGCAGCCCTCATAGCGGGAAGTTAGAGACCCAGTACTTC.

This clonotype was seen many times. The chain couples TRBV15 to TRBJ2-7; D is tentatively TRBD1 or TRBD2 (5 bases each). This CDR3 region has 15 residues. Germline V gene data show CDR1 as LNHNV and CDR2 as YYDKDF (reference sequence). V lost 1 base and J 2 bases, leaving 12 bases between the germline ends. CDR3 protein: CATSRVRDGPYEQYF. DNA of the CDR3: TGTGCCACCAGCAGAGTCCGGGACGGGCCCTACGAGCAGTACTTC. Using reference TRBV15 and TRBJ2-7 for the parts outside the CDR3, the full variable domain is DAMVIQNPRYQVTQFGKPVTLSCSQTLNHNVMYWYQQKSSQAPKLLFHYYDKDFNNEADTPDNFQSRRPNTSFCFLDIRSPGLGDTAMYLCATSRVRDGPYEQYFGPGTRLTVT.

The gene calls are TRBV11-3 and TRBJ2-5; 7 positions agree with TRBD2. Trimming cost V 2 bases and J 5 bases; bases outside gene matches: 11. Germline values: CDR1 SGHNT, CDR2 YENEEA. This CDR3 has 16 residues. This CDR3 reads CASSLWTRRDRETQYF. The CDR3 bases are TGTGCCAGCAGCTTATGGACTAGACGGGATAGGGAGACCCAGTACTTC.

J is TRBJ2-7 and V is TRBV6-2 or TRBV6-3; D is perhaps TRBD1 (6 bases). This CDR3 spans 13 amino acids. Per germline, CDR1 MNHEY and CDR2 SVGEGT. V lost 5 bases to trimming and J lost 6 bases, with 14 bases between them. CDR3 sequence reads: CASSTGSPPEQYF. The CDR3 DNA follows: TGTGCCAGCAGTACAGGGTCTCCACCCGAGCAGTACTTC.

This clonotype was seen at least ten times. The chain recombines TRBV20-1 with TRBJ1-5; a possible D gene is TRBD1 (5 bases). The CDR3 length is 13 residues. Germline loops: CDR1 DFQATT, CDR2 SNEGSKA (reference sequence). The V and J ends lost 3 bases and 7 bases respectively, with 13 bases between them. CDR3 sequence (DNA): TGCAGTGCTAGGTGGCAGGGCGACCAGCCCCAGCATTTT. Translating gives CSARWQGDQPQHF.

This clonotype was counted many times. The chain recombines TRBV15 with TRBJ1-5; TRBD1 matches 7 bases. With V trimmed by 8 bases and J by 0 bases, 7 bases remained unmatched. CDR1 and CDR2 (germline): LNHNV, YYDKDF (reference sequence). This CDR3 is 15 amino acids long. This CDR3 reads CATARGRNSNQPQHF. DNA for the CDR3: TGTGCCACCGCCAGGGGGAGAAATAGCAATCAGCCCCAGCATTTT.

This clonotype was seen repeatedly, ten times or more. The chain has TRBV7-8 and TRBJ1-6, with 7 bases fitting TRBD1. This CDR3 comprises 14 residues. Germline V gene sequence: CDR1 SGHVS, CDR2 FQNEAQ. V lost 1 base and J lost 8; bases outside the gene matches: 2. The CDR3 bases are TGTGCCAGCAGCTTAGACAGGGGCCATTCACCCCTCCACTTT. Protein sequence: CASSLDRGHSPLHF.

For the CDR3, the DNA is TGTGCCAGCAGCCAGCAGCGGGAGGCCACAGCCACAGATACGCAGTATTTT. This translates into CASSQQREATATDTQYF. The genes are TRBV28 and TRBJ2-3, with 9 bases lining up with TRBD2. The germline gives CDR1 MDHEN, CDR2 SYDVKM. The CDR3 has 17 residues. Losses at the gene ends were 6 bases for V and 2 bases for J; bases not matched to a gene: 12. Full variable domain (outside the CDR3, taken from reference TRBV28 and TRBJ2-3): DVKVTQSSRYLVKRTGEKVFLECVQDMDHENMFWYRQDPGLGLRLIYFSYDVKMKEKGDIPEGYSVSREKKERFSLILESASTNQTSMYLCASSQQREATATDTQYFGPGTRLTVL.

This clonotype was counted many times. The chain recombines TRBV12-3 or TRBV12-4 with TRBJ1-5; 9 bases line up with TRBD1. V was pared by 3 bases and J by 5 bases, with 8 bases of the junction left unmatched. The CDR3 sequence is 16 residues long. CDR3: CASSFRTGEKDQPQHF. In DNA form, the CDR3 reads TGTGCCAGCAGTTTCCGGACAGGGGAGAAGGATCAGCCCCAGCATTTT.

The chain carries TRBV6-2 or TRBV6-3 and TRBJ1-1; weak D call: TRBD1 (5 bases). CDR3 length: 16 residues. Deletions cut 5 bases from V and 8 bases from J, with 24 bases between. Germline CDR1 is MNHEY and CDR2 is SVGEGT. The CDR3 protein is CASSASQGRLLSEAFF. DNA of the CDR3: TGTGCCAGCAGTGCGTCGCAGGGACGATTGTTGAGCGAAGCTTTCTTT.

This clonotype occurred many times. V gene TRBV28 combines with J gene TRBJ2-7; tentatively, D is TRBD2 (5 bases). Germline values: CDR1 MDHEN, CDR2 SYDVKM. V was shortened by 5 bases and J by 3 bases, with 11 bases between the two germline ends. The CDR3 runs to 13 residues. Here the CDR3 DNA reads TGTGCCAGCAGTCCACCGGGGTTCTACGAGCAGTACTTC. This encodes CASSPPGFYEQYF.

This clonotype has ten or more counts. The rearrangement uses TRBV28 and TRBJ1-3; maybe TRBD1 (6 bases). Germline loops: CDR1 MDHEN, CDR2 SYDVKM. V was pared by 7 bases and J by 0 bases, with 19 bases between. This CDR3 has 17 residues. CDR3: CASIPRGRPISGNTIYF. The CDR3, as DNA: TGTGCCAGCATTCCCAGGGGTAGGCCGATCTCTGGAAACACCATATATTTT.

This clonotype was observed a handful of times. The J gene is TRBJ2-7, the V gene TRBV7-9, with TRBD2 as a possible D gene (7 bases). Germline CDR1 and CDR2: SEHNR and FQNEAQ (reference sequence). The CDR3 has 15 residues. V gave up 5 bases and J gave up 4 bases, with 18 bases separating them. The CDR3 region has the DNA TGTGCCAGCAGCCCACAGGGAGGGGCTCGATACGAGCAGTACTTC. Its translation is CASSPQGGARYEQYF.

This clonotype was seen ten or more times. V is TRBV28 and J is TRBJ2-5; D uncertain. Trimming removed 8 bases from V and 1 base from J, with 14 bases in between. CDR1 and CDR2 from the germline V gene are MDHEN and SYDVKM. This CDR3 spans 14 amino acids. The CDR3 DNA reads TGTGCCAGCGGGGTCGGGTCAGCCCAAGAGACCCAGTACTTC. This gives the protein CASGVGSAQETQYF. The variable domain in full, with the rest retrieved from reference TRBV28 and TRBJ2-5, is DVKVTQSSRYLVKRTGEKVFLECVQDMDHENMFWYRQDPGLGLRLIYFSYDVKMKEKGDIPEGYSVSREKKERFSLILESASTNQTSMYLCASGVGSAQETQYFGPGTRLLVL.

This clonotype was seen ten or more times. V and J are TRBV6-5 and TRBJ1-2; maybe TRBD1 (5 bases). CDR1 MNHEY and CDR2 SVGAGI come from the germline V gene. V was pared by 0 bases and J by 4 bases, with 12 bases between. CDR3 size: 15 residues. CDR3 sequence reads: CASSYSGVSGYGYTF. The CDR3 DNA reads TGTGCCAGCAGTTACTCAGGGGTCAGCGGCTATGGCTACACCTTC.

The chain carries TRBV4-3 and TRBJ2-2; possibly TRBD2 for D (6 bases). Germline lookup yields CDR1 LGHNA and CDR2 YSLEER. V lost 0 bases and J 6 bases, leaving 17 bases between the germline ends. CDR3 length: 17 amino acids. CDR3 amino acids: CASSQDLPGVYAGELFF. In DNA form, the CDR3 reads TGCGCCAGCAGCCAAGACCTTCCGGGAGTATATGCCGGGGAGCTGTTTTTT.

The V gene is TRBV12-3 or TRBV12-4, the J gene TRBJ2-7; the D is unclear. CDR3 length: 12 residues. V was clipped by 3 bases and J by 6 bases, with 9 bases between them. CDR3 region: CASSFWAGEQYF. CDR3 DNA: TGTGCCAGCAGTTTTTGGGCAGGCGAGCAGTACTTC.